The 29 T cell receptor beta chains given below trace back to one sample, sequenced in a study of breast tumors, draining lymph nodes, adjacent tissues. MiXCR, run by TCRdb on the multiplex PCR reads, gives a single entry per CDR3 protein. In the table there are about 35,000 distinct CDR3 sequences, 36% of which are singletons. The source material was breast tumor tissue. Receptors originate from a female donor with breast cancer. Some clones in this sample may be carry-over from other donors' samples.

Only a few counts were recorded for this clonotype. CDR3 coding DNA: TGTGCCAGCAGTGGACAGGGCCAAGAGACCCAGTACTTC. The encoded protein is CASSGQGQETQYF. The rearrangement joins TRBV2 to TRBJ2-5; 7 bases fit TRBD1. The CDR3 runs 13 residues. Germline trimming cut 4 bases from V and 1 base from J; bases unmatched to any gene: 0. Germline CDR1 reads SNHLY; CDR2 reads FYNNEI. Supplemented by reference TRBV2 and TRBJ2-5, the full variable domain reads EPEVTQTPSHQVTQMGQEVILRCVPISNHLYFYWYRQILGQKVEFLVSFYNNEISEKSEIFDDQFSVERPDGSNFTLKIRSTKLEDSAMYFCASSGQGQETQYFGPGTRLLVL.

This clonotype was counted ten times or more. V and J are TRBV19 and TRBJ2-7, with D perhaps TRBD1 or TRBD2 (5 bases each). Trimming left V 1 base short and J 3 bases short, with 13 bases between. Germline CDR1 and CDR2: LNHDA and SQIVND (reference sequence). This CDR3 contains 15 residues. The CDR3, as DNA: TGTGCCAGTAGTATAGGGATCGGGGCCCACTACGAGCAGTACTTC. Encoded protein: CASSIGIGAHYEQYF.

Many counts were recorded for this clonotype. V and J are TRBV20-1 and TRBJ2-2, with 8 bases that match TRBD2. J lost 5 bases, V lost 0 bases, and 14 bases had no gene match. Germline V lookup: CDR1 DFQATT, CDR2 SNEGSKA (reference sequence). The CDR3 is 18 residues long. CDR3 bases: TGCAGTGCTAGAGACTCTATAGCGGGAAGAGGGTTAACCGGGGAGCTGTTTTTT. Translation gives CSARDSIAGRGLTGELFF.

This clonotype was detected ten times or more. J is TRBJ2-1 and V is TRBV5-1; the D gene is possibly TRBD2 (6 bases). The CDR3 is made up of 15 amino acids. V gave up 0 bases and J gave up 6 bases, with 13 bases separating them. Per germline, CDR1 SGHRS and CDR2 YFSETQ. The CDR3 coding sequence is TGCGCCAGCAGCTTGGCCGGCGGGACGGGCAATGAGCAGTTCTTC. Protein: CASSLAGGTGNEQFF.

The chain uses TRBV3-1 and TRBJ2-7; D call uncertain. This CDR3 has 14 amino acids. Germline CDR1 LGHDT, CDR2 YNNKEL (reference sequence). Deletions cut 5 bases from V and 6 bases from J, with 17 bases between. The CDR3 DNA sequence: TGTGCCAGCAGCAAGAACGGGCCATTTAGCGAGCAGTACGTC. Translation gives CASSKNGPFSEQYV.

This clonotype was counted ten times or more. This chain uses TRBV5-6 with TRBJ1-1; maybe TRBD1 (5 bases). The CDR3 extends over 13 amino acids. V dropped 1 base and J dropped 10 bases, with 14 bases sitting between them. Germline assignment: CDR1 SGHDT and CDR2 YYEEEE. The CDR3 region has the DNA TGTGCCAGCAGCTTGCGGGGAGTGGGGGGAGCTTTCTTT. Translating it yields CASSLRGVGGAFF.

The rearrangement links TRBV4-1 to TRBJ1-6, with D tentatively TRBD1 (5 bases). CDR1 is MGHRA and CDR2 is YSYEKL in the germline V gene. CDR3 size: 16 residues. Trimming pared 0 bases from V and 9 bases from J, leaving 15 bases between. CDR3 bases: TGCGCCAGCAGCCAAGATGGGGCGGACTTTGGTTCACCCCTCCACTTT. It is translated as CASSQDGADFGSPLHF.

This clonotype has ten or more counts. The V call is TRBV27, the J call TRBJ1-6; D not resolved. This CDR3 contains 13 residues. Trimming pared 6 bases from V and 7 bases from J, leaving 10 bases between. Germline CDR1 and CDR2: MNHEY and SMNVEV (reference sequence). The CDR3 coding sequence is TGTGCCAGCAGCCTATACTCCAATTCACCCCTCCACTTT. It yields the protein CASSLYSNSPLHF.

This clonotype has ten or more counts. The germline gene is not matched at one end of the junction; a read error may be the cause. CDR3 bases: TGTGCCAATAGTACCAACCCTCAACGACAGTATTCACCCCTCCACTTT. Translating it yields CANSTNPQRQYSPLHF. This chain links TRBV19 with TRBJ1-6; D might be TRBD1 (5 bases). The CDR3 length is 16 residues. In germline, CDR1 is LNHDA, CDR2 SQIVND (reference sequence).

The rearrangement uses TRBV20-1 and TRBJ2-1, with D perhaps TRBD2 (5 bases). Germline CDR1 and CDR2: DFQATT and SNEGSKA (reference sequence). The CDR3 runs 14 residues. V lost 4 bases and J lost 4, with 14 bases in between. CDR3 residues: CSAKSGLNYNEQFF. The CDR3 coding sequence is TGCAGTGCTAAATCCGGACTCAATTACAATGAGCAGTTCTTC.

V is TRBV4-2 and J is TRBJ2-1, with TRBD2 matching over 15 bases. Germline V gene sequence: CDR1 LGHNA, CDR2 YNFKEQ. The CDR3 length is 17 residues. V shed 3 bases and J 6 bases; nucleotides not matched to a gene: 6. The CDR3 region has the DNA TGTGCCAGCAGCCATCAACCGGGACTAGCGGGAGGCAATGAGCAGTTCTTC. The encoded protein is CASSHQPGLAGGNEQFF.

Ten or more counts support this clonotype. The chain links TRBV7-2 to TRBJ2-3; 7 positions agree with TRBD1. Germline V CDR1 and CDR2: SGHTA, FQGNSA. There are 16 residues in the CDR3. Trimming at V came to 5 bases and at J to 5 bases, leaving 13 bases not matched to a gene. The CDR3 region has the DNA TGTGCCAGCAGCCGAGAGCACAGGGGCCTGATAGATACGCAGTATTTT. Its translation: CASSREHRGLIDTQYF.

This clonotype has a count of ten or more. This CDR3 is CASTPQGGNTEKLFF. Written as DNA, the CDR3 is TGTGCCAGCACTCCCCAGGGGGGTAATACTGAAAAACTGTTTTTT. The chain combines TRBV7-9 with TRBJ1-4; 7 bases map to TRBD1. J lost 7 bases, V lost 7 bases, and 12 bases had no gene match. Germline V gene data show CDR1 as SEHNR and CDR2 as FQNEAQ (reference sequence). This CDR3 region has 15 residues.

This clonotype occurred many times. The CDR3 DNA follows: TGTGCCAGCAGTTACCTTCTAGCGGGCTCCTACAATGAGCAGTTCTTC. Its protein product is CASSYLLAGSYNEQFF. The chain links TRBV6-2 or TRBV6-3 to TRBJ2-1, with 8 bases that match TRBD2. Germline CDR1 is MNHEY and CDR2 is SVGEGT. The CDR3 is 16 amino acids. The trim removed 2 bases at V and 0 bases at J, leaving 3 bases unmatched.

The gene calls are TRBV7-4 and TRBJ2-7; D not resolved. The CDR3 sequence is 14 residues long. V was trimmed by 4 bases and J by 0 bases, leaving 10 bases between them. In germline, CDR1 is SGHVT, CDR2 SQSDAQ. CDR3 protein: CASSSNASSYEQYF. The DNA for the CDR3 is TGTGCCAGCAGCTCCAATGCTAGCTCCTACGAGCAGTACTTC. The full variable domain, its missing parts supplied by reference TRBV7-4 and TRBJ2-7, is GAGVSQSPRYKVAKRGRDVALRCDSISGHVTLYWYRQTLGQGSEVLTYSQSDAQRDKSGRPSGRFSAERPERSVSTLKIQRTEQGDSAVYLCASSSNASSYEQYFGPGTRLTVT.

This clonotype appeared a few times. This chain connects TRBV5-5 to TRBJ1-1, with unresolved D. Germline assignment: CDR1 SGHKS and CDR2 YYEKEE (reference sequence). The CDR3 covers 13 residues. Trimming removed 1 base from V and 1 base from J, with 5 bases in between. The CDR3 sequence: CASSLLGNTEAFF. CDR3 sequence (DNA): TGTGCCAGCAGCTTGCTGGGGAACACTGAAGCTTTCTTT. The variable domain in full, with the rest retrieved from reference TRBV5-5 and TRBJ1-1, is DAGVTQSPTHLIKTRGQQVTLRCSPISGHKSVSWYQQVLGQGPQFIFQYYEKEERGRGNFPDRFSARQFPNYSSELNVNALLLGDSALYLCASSLLGNTEAFFGQGTRLTVV.

The rearrangement joins TRBV14 to TRBJ2-2, with D possibly being TRBD1 (5 bases). CDR3 size: 14 residues. Germline V gene sequence: CDR1 SGHDN, CDR2 FVKESK. Trimming removed 1 base at V and 7 bases at J, with 10 bases between. CDR3: CASSQGLRDGELFF. DNA for the CDR3: TGTGCCAGCAGCCAAGGACTCAGGGACGGGGAGCTGTTTTTT.

This chain connects TRBV20-1 to TRBJ2-7, with TRBD2 matching 13 bases. The CDR3 length is 14 residues. Trimming took 6 bases from V and 7 from J; bases not matched to a gene: 9. Germline CDR1 and CDR2: DFQATT and SNEGSKA (reference sequence). The CDR3, as DNA: TGCAGTGCCACAGGGACTAGCGGGGTTCTGGAGCAGTACTTC. This translates into CSATGTSGVLEQYF.

This clonotype occurred once. The gene calls are TRBV4-2 and TRBJ2-1; D could derive from TRBD1 or TRBD2 (5 bases each). V shed 0 bases and J shed 10 bases, with 16 bases lying between them. Germline V gives CDR1 LGHNA, CDR2 YNFKEQ. This CDR3 is built from 15 residues. CDR3 amino acids: CASSQDQDEGREQFF. Here the CDR3 DNA reads TGTGCCAGCAGCCAAGATCAGGACGAGGGACGAGAGCAGTTCTTC.

By share of the sample, this clonotype is medium-sized. The chain uses TRBV6-6 and TRBJ1-5; the match to TRBD1 covers 7 bases. This CDR3 is built from 16 residues. The V gene's germline CDR1 is MNHNY and CDR2 SVGAGI (reference sequence). The ends lost 8 bases at V and 0 bases at J; junction bases unmatched: 10. CDR3 sequence (DNA): TGTGCCAGCGGGATCCCCACAGGGGATAGCAATCAGCCCCAGCATTTT. This codes for CASGIPTGDSNQPQHF.

This chain uses TRBV20-1 with TRBJ2-7, with 14 bases aligning to TRBD2. This CDR3 comprises 14 residues. The trim removed 6 bases at V and 7 bases at J, leaving 8 bases unmatched. Germline CDR1 is DFQATT and CDR2 is SNEGSKA (reference sequence). The CDR3 is CSALTSGRAREQYF. As DNA, the CDR3 is TGCAGTGCCCTGACTAGCGGGAGGGCCCGGGAGCAGTACTTC.

This clonotype was counted a single time. The chain has TRBV30 and TRBJ1-2, with unresolved D. Germline V gene sequence: CDR1 GTSNPN, CDR2 SVGIG (reference sequence). Trimming left V 0 bases short and J 2 bases short, with 7 bases between. The CDR3 covers 13 residues. CDR3 in DNA: TGTGCCTGGAGTGTTCGGTCCAACTATGGCTACACCTTC. Translated: CAWSVRSNYGYTF.

There are a few counts of this clonotype. J is TRBJ1-2 and V is TRBV6-2 or TRBV6-3; 12 bases fit TRBD1. The ends lost 6 bases at V and 7 bases at J; junction bases unmatched: 6. There are 14 residues in the CDR3. Germline V CDR1 and CDR2: MNHEY, SVGEGT. The CDR3 loop is CASRGTGGSFGYTF. The CDR3 DNA is TGTGCCAGCAGAGGGACAGGGGGCTCGTTTGGCTACACCTTC.

A note on this clonotype: This may stem from a read error, because a much larger clone lies one nucleotide away. The V call is TRBV6-1, the J call TRBJ2-7; D is unclear. This CDR3 is built from 18 residues. Germline CDR1 reads MNHNS; CDR2 reads SASEGT. The CDR3 is CASSEPYPFGSSSHEQYF. In nucleotides, the CDR3 is TGTGCCAGCAGTGAACCATATCCCTTTGGCAGTAGCTCCCACGAGCAGTACTTC.

This clonotype has only a few counts. The rearrangement joins TRBV20-1 to TRBJ2-5; the match to TRBD1 covers 11 bases. There are 14 residues in the CDR3. The V gene end was trimmed by 4 bases and the J gene end by 5 bases; junction bases not matched to a gene: 6. Germline V gives CDR1 DFQATT, CDR2 SNEGSKA (reference sequence). CDR3 DNA: TGCAGTGCTATCCGGACAGGGGGCGGTGAGACCCAGTACTTC. This sequence encodes CSAIRTGGGETQYF.

This clonotype was detected many times. The chain links TRBV11-3 to TRBJ2-5; D possibly corresponds to TRBD2 (5 bases). Germline CDR1 SGHNT, CDR2 YENEEA. CDR3 size: 13 residues. V was pared by 6 bases and J by 2 bases, with 10 bases between. The CDR3 reads CASSFREQETQYF. Written as DNA, the CDR3 is TGTGCCAGCAGTTTTAGGGAGCAAGAGACCCAGTACTTC.

The table lists this clonotype with many counts. V usage is TRBV7-2 and J usage is TRBJ2-2, with D possibly being TRBD2 (5 bases). Trimming pared 5 bases from V and 5 bases from J, leaving 12 bases between. There are 14 residues in the CDR3. CDR1 SGHTA and CDR2 FQGNSA come from the germline V gene. The CDR3 DNA follows: TGTGCCAGCAGCGCCGGGATGGTTACCGGGGAGCTGTTTTTT. Translated, it gives CASSAGMVTGELFF.

With respect to this clonotype: Sequence at one end of the junction differs from germline and may be a read error. The chain uses TRBV7-7 and TRBJ2-3; D may be TRBD1 or TRBD2 (5 bases each). The CDR3 is 14 residues long. The V gene's germline CDR1 is SSHAT and CDR2 FNYEAQ (reference sequence). The CDR3 DNA follows: TGTGCCGGCAGCCCAAACGTTGGGGGAGATACGCAGTATTTC. Translating gives CAGSPNVGGDTQYF.

This clonotype was recorded at least ten times. The chain uses TRBV20-1 and TRBJ2-2, with D tentatively TRBD1 (5 bases). Germline lookup yields CDR1 DFQATT and CDR2 SNEGSKA (reference sequence). With 2 bases removed from V and 0 bases from J, the gap between germline ends came to 13 bases. The CDR3 sequence is 16 residues long. CDR3 nucleotides: TGCAGTGCTAGAAAGGGCGCAGGGCCGAACACCGGGGAGCTGTTTTTT. Protein product: CSARKGAGPNTGELFF.